Detailed here is one T cell receptor (beta chain). The protocol was immunoSEQ multiplex PCR, while the TCRdb copy is restricted to in-frame clones and leaves out a portion. The repertoire has about 77,000 clones, around 91% of them found once; the top ten carry 1.5% to 2%. From germline, CDR1 is SGHRS and CDR2 YFSETQ. The CDR3 contains 13 residues. V was clipped by 1 base and J by 8 bases, with 12 bases between them. This entry belongs to a study of T cell changes during pregnancy in multiple sclerosis. The rearrangement uses TRBV5-1 and TRBJ1-2; weak D call: TRBD1 (5 bases). Source: peripheral blood, taken before pregnancy. The receptor's source is a female donor with multiple sclerosis, enrolled in a pregnancy study. The CDR3 region is CASSLSRGGGYTF. The CDR3, as DNA: TGCGCCAGCAGCTTGAGTAGGGGAGGGGGCTACACCTTC.